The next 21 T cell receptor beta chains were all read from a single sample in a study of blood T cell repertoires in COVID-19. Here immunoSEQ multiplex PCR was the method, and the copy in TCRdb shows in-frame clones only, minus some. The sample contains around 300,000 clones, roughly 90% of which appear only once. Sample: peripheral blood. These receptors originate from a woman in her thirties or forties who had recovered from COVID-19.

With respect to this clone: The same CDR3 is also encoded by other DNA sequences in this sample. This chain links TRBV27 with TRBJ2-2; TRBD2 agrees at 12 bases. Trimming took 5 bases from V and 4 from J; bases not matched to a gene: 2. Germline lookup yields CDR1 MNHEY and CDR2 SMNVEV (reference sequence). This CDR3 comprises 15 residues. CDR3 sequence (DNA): TGTGCCAGCAGTCCGGGACTAGCGGGCACCGGGGAGCTGTTTTTT. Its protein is CASSPGLAGTGELFF.

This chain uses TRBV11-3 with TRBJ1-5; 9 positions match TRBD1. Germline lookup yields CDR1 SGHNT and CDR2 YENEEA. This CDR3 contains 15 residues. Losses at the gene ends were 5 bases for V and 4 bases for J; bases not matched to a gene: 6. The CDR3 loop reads CASSAGTGQNQPQHF. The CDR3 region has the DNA TGTGCCAGCAGCGCCGGGACAGGGCAAAATCAGCCCCAGCATTTT.

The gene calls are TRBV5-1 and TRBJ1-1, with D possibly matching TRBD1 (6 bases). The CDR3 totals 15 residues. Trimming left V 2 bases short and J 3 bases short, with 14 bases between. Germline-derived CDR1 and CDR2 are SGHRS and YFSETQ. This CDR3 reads CASSFAGVGDTEAFF. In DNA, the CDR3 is TGCGCCAGCAGCTTCGCAGGGGTCGGGGACACTGAAGCTTTCTTT.

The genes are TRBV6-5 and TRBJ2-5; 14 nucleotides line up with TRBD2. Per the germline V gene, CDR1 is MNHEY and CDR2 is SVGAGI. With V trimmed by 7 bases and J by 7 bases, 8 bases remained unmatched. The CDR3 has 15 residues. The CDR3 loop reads CASTRRLAGGMTQYF. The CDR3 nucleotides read TGTGCCAGCACCCGAAGACTAGCGGGAGGGATGACCCAGTACTTC.

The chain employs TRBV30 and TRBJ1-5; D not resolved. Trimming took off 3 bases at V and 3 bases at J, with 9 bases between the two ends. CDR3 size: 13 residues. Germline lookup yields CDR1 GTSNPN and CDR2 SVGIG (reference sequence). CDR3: CAWSGEYNQPQHF. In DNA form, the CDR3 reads TGTGCCTGGAGCGGGGAGTACAATCAGCCCCAGCATTTT. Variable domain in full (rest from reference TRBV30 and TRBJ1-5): SQTIHQWPATLVQPVGSPLSLECTVEGTSNPNLYWYRQAAGRGLQLLFYSVGIGQISSEVPQNLSASRPQDRQFILSSKKLLLSDSGFYLCAWSGEYNQPQHFGDGTRLSIL.

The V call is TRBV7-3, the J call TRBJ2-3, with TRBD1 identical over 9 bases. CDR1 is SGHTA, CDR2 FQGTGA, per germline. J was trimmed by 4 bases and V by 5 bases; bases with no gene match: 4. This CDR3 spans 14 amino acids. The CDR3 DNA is TGTGCCAGCAGCCGCGACAGGGGGGCAGATACGCAGTATTTT. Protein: CASSRDRGADTQYF.

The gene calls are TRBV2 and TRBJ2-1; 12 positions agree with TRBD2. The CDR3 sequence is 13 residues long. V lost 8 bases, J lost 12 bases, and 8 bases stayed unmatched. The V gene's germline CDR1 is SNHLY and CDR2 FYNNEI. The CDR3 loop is CASLPGTSGPQFF. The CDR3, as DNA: TGTGCCAGCTTACCCGGGACTAGCGGGCCGCAGTTCTTC. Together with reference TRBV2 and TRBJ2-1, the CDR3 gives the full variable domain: EPEVTQTPSHQVTQMGQEVILRCVPISNHLYFYWYRQILGQKVEFLVSFYNNEISEKSEIFDDQFSVERPDGSNFTLKIRSTKLEDSAMYFCASLPGTSGPQFFGPGTRLTVL.

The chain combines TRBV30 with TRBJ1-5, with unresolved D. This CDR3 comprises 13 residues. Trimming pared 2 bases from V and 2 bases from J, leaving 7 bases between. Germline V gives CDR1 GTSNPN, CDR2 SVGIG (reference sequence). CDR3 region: CAWSREGNQPQHF. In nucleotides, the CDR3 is TGTGCCTGGAGTCGGGAAGGCAATCAGCCCCAGCATTTT.

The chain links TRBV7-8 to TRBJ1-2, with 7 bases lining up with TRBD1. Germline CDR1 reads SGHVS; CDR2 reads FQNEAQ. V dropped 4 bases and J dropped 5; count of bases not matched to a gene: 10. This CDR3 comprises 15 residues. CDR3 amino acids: CASSSLGDSLYGYTF. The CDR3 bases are TGTGCCAGCAGCTCTTTAGGGGACAGTCTTTATGGCTACACCTTC. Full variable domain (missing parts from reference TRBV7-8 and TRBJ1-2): GAGVSQSPRYKVAKRGQDVALRCDPISGHVSLFWYQQALGQGPEFLTYFQNEAQLDKSGLPSDRFFAERPEGSVSTLKIQRTQQEDSAVYLCASSSLGDSLYGYTFGSGTRLTVV.

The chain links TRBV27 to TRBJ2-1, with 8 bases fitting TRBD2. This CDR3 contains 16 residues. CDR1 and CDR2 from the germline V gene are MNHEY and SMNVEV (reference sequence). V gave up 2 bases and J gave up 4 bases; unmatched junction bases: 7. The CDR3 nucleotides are TGTGCCAGCAGTTTAAATAGCGGGAATCAGTACAATGAGCAGTTCTTC. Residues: CASSLNSGNQYNEQFF.

CDR3 sequence: CASSASSGRGGRDTQYF. The CDR3 nucleotides read TGTGCCAGCAGCGCCTCTAGCGGGAGGGGAGGAAGGGATACGCAGTATTTT. V and J are TRBV5-4 and TRBJ2-3; 12 bases match TRBD2. Per germline, CDR1 SGHNT and CDR2 YYREEE (reference sequence). The trim removed 4 bases at V and 6 bases at J, leaving 12 bases unmatched. CDR3 length: 17 residues.

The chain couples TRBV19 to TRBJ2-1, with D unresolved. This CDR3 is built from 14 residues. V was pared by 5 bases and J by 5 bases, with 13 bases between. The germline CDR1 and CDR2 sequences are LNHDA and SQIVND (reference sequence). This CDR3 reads CASSQRWYDNEQFF. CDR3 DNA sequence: TGTGCCAGTAGTCAGCGTTGGTATGACAATGAGCAGTTCTTC.

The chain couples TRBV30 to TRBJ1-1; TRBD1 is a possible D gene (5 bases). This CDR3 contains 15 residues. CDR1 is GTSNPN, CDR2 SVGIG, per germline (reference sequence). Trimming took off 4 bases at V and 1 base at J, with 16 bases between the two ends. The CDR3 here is CAWIWRGGENTEAFF. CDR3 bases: TGTGCCTGGATATGGCGGGGAGGGGAGAACACTGAAGCTTTCTTT.

CDR3 in amino acids: CASSGQDPSTTGELFF. In DNA form, the CDR3 reads TGTGCCAGCAGCGGACAGGACCCGAGCACCACCGGGGAGCTGTTTTTT. The V call is TRBV27, the J call TRBJ2-2; TRBD1 aligns across 7 bases. The CDR3 consists of 16 residues. Germline V gene sequence: CDR1 MNHEY, CDR2 SMNVEV (reference sequence). V dropped 6 bases and J dropped 4; count of bases not matched to a gene: 11.

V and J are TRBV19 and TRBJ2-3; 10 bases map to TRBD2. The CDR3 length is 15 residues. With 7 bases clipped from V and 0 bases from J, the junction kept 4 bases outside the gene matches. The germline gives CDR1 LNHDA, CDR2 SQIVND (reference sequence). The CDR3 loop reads CASMMTSGSTDTQYF. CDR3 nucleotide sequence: TGTGCCAGTATGATGACTAGCGGGAGCACAGATACGCAGTATTTT. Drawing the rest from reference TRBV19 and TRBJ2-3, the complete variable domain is DGGITQSPKYLFRKEGQNVTLSCEQNLNHDAMYWYRQDPGQGLRLIYYSQIVNDFQKGDIAEGYSVSREKKESFPLTVTSAQKNPTAFYLCASMMTSGSTDTQYFGPGTRLTVL.

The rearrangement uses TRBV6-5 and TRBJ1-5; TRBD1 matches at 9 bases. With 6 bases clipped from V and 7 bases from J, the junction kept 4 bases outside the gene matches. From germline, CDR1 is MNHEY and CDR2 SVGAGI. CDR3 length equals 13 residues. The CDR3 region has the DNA TGTGCCAGCAGCCAGGGACAGGGCCAGCCCCAGCATTTT. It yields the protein CASSQGQGQPQHF.

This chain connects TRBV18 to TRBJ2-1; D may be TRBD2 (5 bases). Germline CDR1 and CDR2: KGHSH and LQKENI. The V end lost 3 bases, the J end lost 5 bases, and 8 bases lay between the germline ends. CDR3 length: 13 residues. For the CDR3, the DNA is TGTGCCAGCTCACCGGGGAGAGACAATGAGCAGTTCTTC. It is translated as CASSPGRDNEQFF.

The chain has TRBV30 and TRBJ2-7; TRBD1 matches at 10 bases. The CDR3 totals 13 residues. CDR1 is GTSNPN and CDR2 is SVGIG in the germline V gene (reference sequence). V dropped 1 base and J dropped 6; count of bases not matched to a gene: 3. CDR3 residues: CAWSGDRGPEQYF. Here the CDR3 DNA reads TGTGCCTGGAGTGGAGACAGGGGGCCCGAGCAGTACTTC.

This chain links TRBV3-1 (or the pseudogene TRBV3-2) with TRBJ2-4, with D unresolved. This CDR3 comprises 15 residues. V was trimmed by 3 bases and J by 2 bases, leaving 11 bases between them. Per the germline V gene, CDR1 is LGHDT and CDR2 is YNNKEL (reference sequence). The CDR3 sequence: CASSQRSASKNIQYF. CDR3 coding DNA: TGTGCCAGCAGCCAGCGGAGCGCATCCAAAAACATTCAGTACTTC.

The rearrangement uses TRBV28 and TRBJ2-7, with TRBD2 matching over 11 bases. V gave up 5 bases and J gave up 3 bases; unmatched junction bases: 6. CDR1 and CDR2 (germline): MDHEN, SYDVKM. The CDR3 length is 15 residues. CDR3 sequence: CASSIYGTSGYEQYF. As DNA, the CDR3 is TGTGCCAGCAGTATCTATGGGACTAGCGGCTACGAGCAGTACTTC.

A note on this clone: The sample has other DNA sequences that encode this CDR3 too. The CDR3 is CASSLTGDQPQHF. The DNA of the CDR3 is TGTGCCAGCAGTTTGACAGGAGATCAGCCCCAGCATTTT. The chain uses TRBV12-3 or TRBV12-4 and TRBJ1-5, with D possibly matching TRBD1 (6 bases). The germline V and J ends were trimmed by 3 bases and 5 bases, with 8 bases remaining between them. CDR3 length: 13 residues.